These 18 T cell receptor beta chains were sequenced from one sample in a study of blood T cell repertoires in COVID-19. Here immunoSEQ multiplex PCR was the method, and the copy in TCRdb shows in-frame clones only, minus some. Here the sample spans 200,000 to 300,000 clones, 75% to 90% being singletons. The sequencing sample was made of peripheral blood. These receptor sequences come from a woman aged 40-49 years who had recovered from COVID-19.

The rearrangement joins TRBV9 to TRBJ1-5, with TRBD1 identical over 7 bases. The CDR3 is 15 amino acids. V lost 4 bases, J lost 2 bases, and 6 bases stayed unmatched. The V gene's germline CDR1 is SGDLS and CDR2 YYNGEE. The CDR3 reads CASSKGGSGNQPQHF. The CDR3 DNA sequence: TGTGCCAGCAGCAAAGGGGGCAGTGGCAATCAGCCCCAGCATTTT.

The chain combines TRBV7-8 with TRBJ1-5; TRBD1 might be the D (6 bases). This CDR3 is 14 amino acids long. CDR1 SGHVS and CDR2 FQNEAQ come from the germline V gene. Trimming left V 5 bases short and J 5 bases short, with 13 bases between. Here the CDR3 reads CASSGRDTYQPQHF. For the CDR3, the DNA is TGTGCCAGCAGCGGTCGGGACACCTATCAGCCCCAGCATTTT. Full variable domain (rest looked up from reference TRBV7-8 and TRBJ1-5): GAGVSQSPRYKVAKRGQDVALRCDPISGHVSLFWYQQALGQGPEFLTYFQNEAQLDKSGLPSDRFFAERPEGSVSTLKIQRTQQEDSAVYLCASSGRDTYQPQHFGDGTRLSIL.

The rearrangement joins TRBV2 to TRBJ1-2; TRBD1 is a possible D gene (6 bases). Trimming left V 8 bases short and J 0 bases short, with 13 bases between. Germline V gene data show CDR1 as SNHLY and CDR2 as FYNNEI. The CDR3 is 14 residues long. CDR3 sequence reads: CASRDMISNYGYTF. The CDR3 DNA sequence: TGTGCCAGCCGGGACATGATTTCTAACTATGGCTACACCTTC.

The chain carries TRBV11-3 and TRBJ1-6; D might be TRBD1 (5 bases). Germline-derived CDR1 and CDR2 are SGHNT and YENEEA. Trimming took off 0 bases at V and 10 bases at J, with 7 bases between the two ends. The CDR3 sequence is 13 residues long. CDR3 nucleotide sequence: TGTGCCAGCAGCTTAGATCAGGGATCACCCCTCCACTTT. It encodes CASSLDQGSPLHF.

This clone showed up just once. This chain uses TRBV6-5 with TRBJ1-2, with unresolved D. CDR3 length equals 14 residues. Germline V gene sequence: CDR1 MNHEY, CDR2 SVGAGI. V was shortened by 7 bases and J by 7 bases, with 19 bases between the two germline ends. The chain's CDR3 is CASTSPSQAFGYTF. As DNA, the CDR3 is TGTGCCAGCACATCCCCGAGTCAGGCCTTTGGCTACACCTTC.

The chain uses TRBV6-1 and TRBJ1-2, with TRBD1 matching over 9 bases. Losses at the gene ends were 1 base for V and 3 bases for J; bases not matched to a gene: 3. CDR3 size: 15 residues. Germline CDR1 reads MNHNS; CDR2 reads SASEGT. In nucleotides, the CDR3 is TGTGCCAGCAGTGAAGGGAGGACAGGGGACTATGGCTACACCTTC. Translating gives CASSEGRTGDYGYTF.

The sample holds one count of this clone. Other DNA sequences in this specimen translate into the identical CDR3. The CDR3 DNA is TGTGCCAGTAGTATAGGGACAGCTACTGAAGCTTTCTTT. Amino acids: CASSIGTATEAFF. The chain employs TRBV19 and TRBJ1-1; possibly TRBD1 for D (6 bases). Germline V gives CDR1 LNHDA, CDR2 SQIVND (reference sequence). The CDR3 consists of 13 residues. V was shortened by 1 base and J by 5 bases, with 8 bases between the two germline ends. The whole variable domain, remainder taken from reference TRBV19 and TRBJ1-1, is DGGITQSPKYLFRKEGQNVTLSCEQNLNHDAMYWYRQDPGQGLRLIYYSQIVNDFQKGDIAEGYSVSREKKESFPLTVTSAQKNPTAFYLCASSIGTATEAFFGQGTRLTVV.

The chain is built from TRBV30 and TRBJ2-5; a weak D match, TRBD2 (5 bases). CDR1 GTSNPN and CDR2 SVGIG come from the germline V gene (reference sequence). The CDR3 is 14 residues long. V gave up 1 base and J gave up 2 bases, with 11 bases separating them. CDR3 residues: CAWSGAADQETQYF. The CDR3 coding sequence is TGTGCCTGGAGTGGGGCAGCGGATCAAGAGACCCAGTACTTC.

The chain has TRBV29-1 and TRBJ2-1; 9 bases line up with TRBD1. The CDR3 contains 13 residues. Trimming at V came to 6 bases and at J to 6 bases, leaving 6 bases not matched to a gene. Germline-derived CDR1 and CDR2 are SQVTM and ANQGSEA. The DNA for the CDR3 is TGCAGCGTACGGGACAGGGAGTCCAATGAGCAGTTCTTC. Protein: CSVRDRESNEQFF.

The genes are TRBV4-1 and TRBJ1-5; 8 bases fit TRBD1. The length of the CDR3 is 14 residues. After removal of 6 bases from V and 4 bases from J, the junction contained 5 bases not matched to a gene. The germline V gene encodes CDR1 MGHRA and CDR2 YSYEKL. The chain's CDR3 is CASSPGQVNQPQHF. The DNA of the CDR3 is TGCGCCAGCAGTCCGGGACAGGTAAATCAGCCCCAGCATTTT.

The CDR3 sequence is CASSPTDRVTGELFF. CDR3 bases: TGTGCCAGCAGCCCCACGGACAGGGTCACCGGGGAGCTGTTTTTT. The J gene is TRBJ2-2, the V gene TRBV7-3, with 8 positions matching TRBD1. V lost 5 bases and J lost 4; bases outside the gene matches: 6. Germline V gene data show CDR1 as SGHTA and CDR2 as FQGTGA. This CDR3 is built from 15 residues.

V gene TRBV12-3 or TRBV12-4 combines with J gene TRBJ2-2; TRBD1 might be the D (6 bases). This CDR3 has 13 amino acids. V was clipped by 5 bases and J by 6 bases, with 10 bases between them. The CDR3 protein is CASSLTGSGELFF. The CDR3 nucleotides read TGTGCCAGCAGTCTCACAGGGTCCGGGGAGCTGTTTTTT.

This chain links TRBV9 with TRBJ1-4; D remains unclear. CDR1 SGDLS and CDR2 YYNGEE come from the germline V gene. V dropped 0 bases and J dropped 8 bases, with 11 bases sitting between them. CDR3 size: 14 residues. This CDR3 reads CASSVDPGREKLFF. CDR3 bases: TGTGCCAGCAGCGTAGATCCTGGGAGGGAAAAACTGTTTTTT. Full variable domain (outside the CDR3, taken from reference TRBV9 and TRBJ1-4): DSGVTQTPKHLITATGQRVTLRCSPRSGDLSVYWYQQSLDQGLQFLIQYYNGEERAKGNILERFSAQQFPDLHSELNLSSLELGDSALYFCASSVDPGREKLFFGSGTQLSVL.

This rearrangement joins TRBV18 to TRBJ1-1, with D tentatively TRBD1 (6 bases). The germline V and J ends were trimmed by 4 bases and 1 base, with 10 bases remaining between them. There are 14 residues in the CDR3. Germline V CDR1 and CDR2: KGHSH, LQKENI. The CDR3 protein is CASSRQTGNTEAFF. The DNA of the CDR3 is TGTGCCAGCTCACGCCAGACAGGGAACACTGAAGCTTTCTTT. Full variable domain (remainder filled in from reference TRBV18 and TRBJ1-1): NAGVMQNPRHLVRRRGQEARLRCSPMKGHSHVYWYRQLPEEGLKFMVYLQKENIIDESGMPKERFSAEFPKEGPSILRIQQVVRGDSAAYFCASSRQTGNTEAFFGQGTRLTVV.

Only one count was recorded for this clone. This chain uses TRBV5-6 with TRBJ2-7; D is undetermined. Trimming cost V 0 bases and J 3 bases, with 7 bases left between them. Germline CDR1 reads SGHDT; CDR2 reads YYEEEE. The CDR3 sequence is 13 residues long. The CDR3 DNA reads as TGTGCCAGCAGCTTGGTTAGAGGCTACGAGCAGTACTTC. It specifies CASSLVRGYEQYF.

This chain uses TRBV27 with TRBJ1-3; no firm D call. Germline V lookup: CDR1 MNHEY, CDR2 SMNVEV (reference sequence). V lost 3 bases to trimming and J lost 2 bases, with 8 bases between them. The CDR3 runs to 14 residues. The chain's CDR3 is CASSFGGAGNTIYF. In nucleotides, the CDR3 is TGTGCCAGCAGTTTTGGCGGTGCTGGAAACACCATATATTTT.

The chain carries TRBV7-9 and TRBJ1-1; D is unclear. This CDR3 has 12 residues. Germline V lookup: CDR1 SEHNR, CDR2 FQNEAQ (reference sequence). Trimming removed 5 bases at V and 1 base at J, with 5 bases between. The CDR3 coding sequence is TGTGCCAGCAGCCAAAAGAACACTGAAGCTTTCTTT. It translates to CASSQKNTEAFF.

The V call is TRBV7-8, the J call TRBJ2-2, with 8 bases that match TRBD1. CDR1 is SGHVS and CDR2 is FQNEAQ in the germline V gene. The V segment lost 0 bases and the J segment 6 bases; nucleotides outside the gene matches: 6. This CDR3 spans 16 amino acids. The CDR3 sequence: CASSLATAGGAGELFF. In DNA, the CDR3 is TGTGCCAGCAGCTTAGCGACAGCAGGGGGCGCCGGGGAGCTGTTTTTT.